This T cell receptor (beta chain) was sequenced during a study of blood T cells in healthy people across ages. PCR was performed a second time for about 6 to 12 cycles using a sample-barcoded 5' primer and a J-beta primer mix. TCRdb reprocessed the 5' RACE reads via MiXCR and lists one record per CDR3 protein. The table has some 1.4 million distinct CDR3 sequences, approximately 38% seen once. With respect to this clonotype: A junction end diverges from the germline sequence, so it may reflect a read error.

This TCR came from a woman between 18 and 29 years old in good health. The sample consisted of blood.

CDR3 loop: CASNLAPGNQPQHF. As DNA, the CDR3 is TGTGCCAGCAACTTAGCGCCGGGGAATCAGCCCCAGCATTTT. The rearrangement uses TRBV7-2 and TRBJ1-5; D gene ambiguous. CDR1 is SGHTA and CDR2 is FQGNSA in the germline V gene. The CDR3 runs 14 residues.